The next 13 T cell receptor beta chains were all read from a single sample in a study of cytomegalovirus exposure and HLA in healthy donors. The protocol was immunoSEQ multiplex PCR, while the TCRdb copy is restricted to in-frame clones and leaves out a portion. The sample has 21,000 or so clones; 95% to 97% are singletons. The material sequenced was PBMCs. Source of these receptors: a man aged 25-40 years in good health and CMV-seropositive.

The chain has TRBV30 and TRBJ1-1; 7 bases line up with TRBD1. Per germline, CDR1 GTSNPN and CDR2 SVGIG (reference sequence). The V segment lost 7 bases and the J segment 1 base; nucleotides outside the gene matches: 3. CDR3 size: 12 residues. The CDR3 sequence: CASDRPNTEAFF. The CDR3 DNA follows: TGTGCCTCGGACAGGCCGAACACTGAAGCTTTCTTT.

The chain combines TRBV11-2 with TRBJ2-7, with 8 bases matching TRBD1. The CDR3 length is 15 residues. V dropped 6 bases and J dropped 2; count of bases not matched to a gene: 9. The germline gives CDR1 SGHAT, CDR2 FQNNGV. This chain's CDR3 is CASSSGTGRTYEQYF. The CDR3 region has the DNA TGTGCCAGCAGTTCAGGGACAGGACGAACCTACGAGCAGTACTTC.

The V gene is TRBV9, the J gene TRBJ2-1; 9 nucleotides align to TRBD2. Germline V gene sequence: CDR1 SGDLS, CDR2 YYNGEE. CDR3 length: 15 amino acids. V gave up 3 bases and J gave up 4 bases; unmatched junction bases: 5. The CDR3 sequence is CASSGGTSTYNEQFF. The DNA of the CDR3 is TGTGCCAGCAGCGGGGGGACTAGCACTTACAATGAGCAGTTCTTC.

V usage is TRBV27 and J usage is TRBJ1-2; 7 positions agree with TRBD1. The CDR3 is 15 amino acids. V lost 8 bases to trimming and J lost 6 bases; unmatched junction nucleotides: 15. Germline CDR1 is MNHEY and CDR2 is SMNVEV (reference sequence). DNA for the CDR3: TGTGCCAGCGGATACCTACAGGGGCGAGTAAATGGCTACACCTTC. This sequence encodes CASGYLQGRVNGYTF.

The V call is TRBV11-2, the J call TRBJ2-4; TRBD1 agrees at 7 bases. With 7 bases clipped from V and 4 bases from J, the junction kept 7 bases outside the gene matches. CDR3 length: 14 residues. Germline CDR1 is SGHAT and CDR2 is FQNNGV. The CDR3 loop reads CASNNRGSKNIQYF. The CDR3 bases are TGTGCCAGCAACAACAGGGGTTCGAAAAACATTCAGTACTTC.

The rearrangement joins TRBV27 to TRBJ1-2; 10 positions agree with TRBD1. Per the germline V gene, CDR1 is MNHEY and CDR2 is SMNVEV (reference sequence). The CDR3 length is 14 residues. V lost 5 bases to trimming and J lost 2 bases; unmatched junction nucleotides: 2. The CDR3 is CASSRTGGNYGYTF. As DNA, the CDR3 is TGTGCCAGCAGTCGGACAGGGGGAAACTATGGCTACACCTTC.

The CDR3 is CASSVGTTNEKLFF. As DNA, the CDR3 is TGTGCCAGCAGCGTCGGGACAACTAATGAAAAACTGTTTTTT. This chain joins TRBV9 and TRBJ1-4; D not resolved. Trimming pared 2 bases from V and 0 bases from J, leaving 5 bases between. Germline assignment: CDR1 SGDLS and CDR2 YYNGEE. This CDR3 contains 14 residues.

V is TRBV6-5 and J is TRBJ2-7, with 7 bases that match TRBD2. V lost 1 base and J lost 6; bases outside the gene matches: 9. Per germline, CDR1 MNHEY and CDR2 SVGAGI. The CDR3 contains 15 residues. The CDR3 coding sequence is TGTGCCAGCAGTTACTTGGGGGGAGGGCGGGGCGAGCAGTACTTC. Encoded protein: CASSYLGGGRGEQYF.

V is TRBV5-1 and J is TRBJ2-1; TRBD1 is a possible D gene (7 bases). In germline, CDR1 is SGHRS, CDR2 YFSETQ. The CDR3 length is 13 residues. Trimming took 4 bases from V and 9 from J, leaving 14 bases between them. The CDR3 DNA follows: TGCGCCAGCAGCGACGACCAGGGGGGTGAGCAGTTCTTC. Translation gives CASSDDQGGEQFF.

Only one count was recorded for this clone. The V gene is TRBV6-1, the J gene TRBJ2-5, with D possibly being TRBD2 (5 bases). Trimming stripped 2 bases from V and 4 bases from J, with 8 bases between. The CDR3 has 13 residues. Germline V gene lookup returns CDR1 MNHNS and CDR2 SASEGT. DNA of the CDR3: TGTGCCAGCAGTGAATTCGCGGGAGAGACCCAGTACTTC. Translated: CASSEFAGETQYF.

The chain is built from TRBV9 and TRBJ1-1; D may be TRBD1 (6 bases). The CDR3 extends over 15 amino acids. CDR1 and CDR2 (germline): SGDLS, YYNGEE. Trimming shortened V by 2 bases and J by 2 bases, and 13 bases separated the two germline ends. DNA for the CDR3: TGTGCCAGCAGCGTCAACAGGGACGCTAACACTGAAGCTTTCTTT. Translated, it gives CASSVNRDANTEAFF. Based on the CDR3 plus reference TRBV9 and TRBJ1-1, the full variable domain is DSGVTQTPKHLITATGQRVTLRCSPRSGDLSVYWYQQSLDQGLQFLIQYYNGEERAKGNILERFSAQQFPDLHSELNLSSLELGDSALYFCASSVNRDANTEAFFGQGTRLTVV.

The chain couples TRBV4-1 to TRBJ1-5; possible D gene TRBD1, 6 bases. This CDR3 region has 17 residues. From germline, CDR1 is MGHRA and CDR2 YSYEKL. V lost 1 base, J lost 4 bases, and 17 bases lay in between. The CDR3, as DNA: TGCGCCAGCAGCCAAGTATGGGGGCGCACGGTGAATCAGCCCCAGCATTTT. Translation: CASSQVWGRTVNQPQHF.

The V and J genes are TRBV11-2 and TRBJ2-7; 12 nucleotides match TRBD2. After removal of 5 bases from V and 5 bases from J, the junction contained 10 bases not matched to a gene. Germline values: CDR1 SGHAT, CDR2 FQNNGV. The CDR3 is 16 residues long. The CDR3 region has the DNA TGTGCCAGCAGCCGGACTAGCGGGGCGGGCGGGAACGAGCAGTACTTC. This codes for CASSRTSGAGGNEQYF.